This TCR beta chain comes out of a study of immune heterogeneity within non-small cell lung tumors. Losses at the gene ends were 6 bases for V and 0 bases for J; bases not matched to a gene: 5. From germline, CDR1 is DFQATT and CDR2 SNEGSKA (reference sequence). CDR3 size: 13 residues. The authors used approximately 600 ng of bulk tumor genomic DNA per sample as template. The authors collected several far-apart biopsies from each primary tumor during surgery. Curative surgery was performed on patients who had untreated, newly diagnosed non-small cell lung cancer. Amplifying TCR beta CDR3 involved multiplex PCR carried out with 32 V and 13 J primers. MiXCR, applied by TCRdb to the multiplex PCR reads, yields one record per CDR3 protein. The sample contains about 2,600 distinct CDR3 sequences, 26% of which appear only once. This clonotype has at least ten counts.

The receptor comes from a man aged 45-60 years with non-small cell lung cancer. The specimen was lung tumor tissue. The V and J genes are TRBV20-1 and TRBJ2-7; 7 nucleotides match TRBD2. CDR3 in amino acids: CSASTGGSYEQYF. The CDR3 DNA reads TGCAGTGCCAGTACGGGGGGCTCCTACGAGCAGTACTTC.